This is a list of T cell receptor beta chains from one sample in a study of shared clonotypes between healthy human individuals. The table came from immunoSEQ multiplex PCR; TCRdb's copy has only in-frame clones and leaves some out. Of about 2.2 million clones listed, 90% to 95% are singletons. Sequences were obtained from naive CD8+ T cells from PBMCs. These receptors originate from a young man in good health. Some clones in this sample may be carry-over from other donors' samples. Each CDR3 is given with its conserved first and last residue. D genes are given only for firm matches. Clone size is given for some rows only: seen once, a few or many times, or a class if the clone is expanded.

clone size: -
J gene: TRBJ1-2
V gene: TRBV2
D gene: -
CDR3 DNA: TGTGCCAGCGAGGACCGCACAGGGAGAAGAGGCTACACCTTC
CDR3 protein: CASEDRTGRRGYTF

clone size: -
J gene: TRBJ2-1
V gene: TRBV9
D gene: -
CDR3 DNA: TGTGCCAGCAGCCTCTACGGCGGGACCTACAATGAGCAGTTCTTC
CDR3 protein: CASSLYGGTYNEQFF

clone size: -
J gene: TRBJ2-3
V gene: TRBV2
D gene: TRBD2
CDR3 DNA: TGTGCCAGCAGTGAAGGGTATAGCGGGAGCACAGATACGCAGTATTTT
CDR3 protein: CASSEGYSGSTDTQYF

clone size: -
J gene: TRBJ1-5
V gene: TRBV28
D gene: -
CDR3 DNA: TGTGCCAGCAGTCGACCCCTCGTCTTTCAGCCCCAGCATTTT
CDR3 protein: CASSRPLVFQPQHF

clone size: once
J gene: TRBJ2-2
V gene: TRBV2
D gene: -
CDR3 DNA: TGTGCCAGCACCACACGGGGGACCCCGGGTGCCGGGGAGCTGTTTTTT
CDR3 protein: CASTTRGTPGAGELFF

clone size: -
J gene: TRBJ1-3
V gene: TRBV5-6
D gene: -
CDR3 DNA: TGTGCCAGCAGCTTGGGGGCAGCCCTAAACACCATATATTTT
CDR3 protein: CASSLGAALNTIYF

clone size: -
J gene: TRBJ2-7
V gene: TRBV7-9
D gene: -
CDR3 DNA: TGTGCCAGCAGCTTTCTGGGGGGACTCGTCTACGAGCAGTACTTC
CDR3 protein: CASSFLGGLVYEQYF

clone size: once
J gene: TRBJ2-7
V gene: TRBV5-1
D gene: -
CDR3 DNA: TGCGCCAGCAGTTCCCCAAGCTACTACGAGCAGTACTTC
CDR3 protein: CASSSPSYYEQYF

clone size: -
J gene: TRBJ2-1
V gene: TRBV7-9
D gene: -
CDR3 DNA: TGTGCCAGCAGCTTACCCTACAATGAGCAGTTCTTC
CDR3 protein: CASSLPYNEQFF

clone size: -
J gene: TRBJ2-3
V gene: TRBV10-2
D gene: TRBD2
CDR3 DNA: TGCGCCAGTCCTCCGGGACTAGCGGGAGGGGTTGCAGATACGCAGTATTTT
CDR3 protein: CASPPGLAGGVADTQYF

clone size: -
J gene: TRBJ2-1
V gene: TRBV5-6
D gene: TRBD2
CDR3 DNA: TGTGCCAGCAGCTCGACCGGGACTAGGTCCTACAATGAGCAGTTCTTC
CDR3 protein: CASSSTGTRSYNEQFF

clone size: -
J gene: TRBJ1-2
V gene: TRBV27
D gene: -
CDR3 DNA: TGTGCCAGCAGTCAAGGGGCTAACTATGGCTACACCTTC
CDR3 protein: CASSQGANYGYTF

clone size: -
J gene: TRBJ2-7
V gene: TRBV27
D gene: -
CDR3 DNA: TGTGCCAGCAGCTCCACGGGTTGGTACTCCTACGAGCAGTACTTC
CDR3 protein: CASSSTGWYSYEQYF

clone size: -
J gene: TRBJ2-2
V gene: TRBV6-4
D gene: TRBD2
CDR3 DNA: TGTGCCAGCAGTGACACAGAAATAGCGGGAGTCACCGGGGAGCTGTTTTTT
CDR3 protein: CASSDTEIAGVTGELFF

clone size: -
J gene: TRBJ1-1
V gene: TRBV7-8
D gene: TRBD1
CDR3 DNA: TGTGCCAGCAGCCCAAGGACAGGGGGGATTGAAGCTTTCTTT
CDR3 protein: CASSPRTGGIEAFF

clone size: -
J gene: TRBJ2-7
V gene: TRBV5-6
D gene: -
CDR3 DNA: TGTGCCAGCAGCTCAGGACGGCCCTACGAGCAGTACTTC
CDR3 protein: CASSSGRPYEQYF

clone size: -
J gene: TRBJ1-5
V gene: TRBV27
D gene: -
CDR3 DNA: TGTGCCAGCAGTGGGGACGCAAATCAGCCCCAGCATTTT
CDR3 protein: CASSGDANQPQHF

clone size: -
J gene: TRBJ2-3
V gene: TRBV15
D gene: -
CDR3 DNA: TGTGCCACCAGCACTAGCACAGATACGCAGTATTTT
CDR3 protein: CATSTSTDTQYF

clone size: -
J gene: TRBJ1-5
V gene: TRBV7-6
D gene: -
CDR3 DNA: TGTGCCAGCAGCTTAGGAGGGGTTAGCAATCAGCCCCAGCATTTT
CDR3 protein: CASSLGGVSNQPQHF

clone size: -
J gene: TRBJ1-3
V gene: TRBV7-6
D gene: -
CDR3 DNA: TGTGCCAGCAGCTTAGAGGGTCGGGACACCATATATTTT
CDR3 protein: CASSLEGRDTIYF

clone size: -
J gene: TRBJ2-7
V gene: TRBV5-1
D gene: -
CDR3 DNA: TGCGCCAGCAGCTTGGACCAAGGGATGAAGAGCGAGCAGCACTTC
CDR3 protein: CASSLDQGMKSEQHF

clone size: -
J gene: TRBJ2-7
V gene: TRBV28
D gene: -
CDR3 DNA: TGTGCCAGCAGTTTTCAAGGGGCGGCCTACGAGCAGTACTTC
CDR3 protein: CASSFQGAAYEQYF

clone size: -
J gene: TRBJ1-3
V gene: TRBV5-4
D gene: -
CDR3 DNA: TGTGCCAGCAGCTTGGCCGGCAGGAAAGCGGACACCATATATTTT
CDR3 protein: CASSLAGRKADTIYF

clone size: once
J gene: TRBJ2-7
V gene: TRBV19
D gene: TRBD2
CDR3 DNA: TGTGCCAGTAGCCGCGGAGCGGGAGGTCTCCCCTACGAGCAGTACTTC
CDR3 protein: CASSRGAGGLPYEQYF

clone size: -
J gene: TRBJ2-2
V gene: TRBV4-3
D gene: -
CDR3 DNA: TGCGCCAGCAGCCAAGTGCTAGGGTTCGAGGCCGGGGAGCTGTTTTTT
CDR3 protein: CASSQVLGFEAGELFF

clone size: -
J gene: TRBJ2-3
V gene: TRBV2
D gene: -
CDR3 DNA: TGTGCCACCTTAGGGGTAGCAGATACGCAGTATTTT
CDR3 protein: CATLGVADTQYF

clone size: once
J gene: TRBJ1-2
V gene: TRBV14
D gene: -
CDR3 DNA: TGTGCCAGCAGCCCAAAACAAAACCCCGGGCCGCGGGGCTACACCTTC
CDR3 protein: CASSPKQNPGPRGYTF

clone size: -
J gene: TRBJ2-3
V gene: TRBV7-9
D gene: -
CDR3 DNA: TGTGCCTCACGAAGAGGAGGGTGGAGCACAGATACGCAGTATTTT
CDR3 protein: CASRRGGWSTDTQYF

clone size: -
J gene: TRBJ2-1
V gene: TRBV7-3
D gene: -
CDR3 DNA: TGTGCCAGCAGACCGAAACGGAGGCTCCCGGGGAATGAGCAGTTCTTC
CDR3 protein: CASRPKRRLPGNEQFF

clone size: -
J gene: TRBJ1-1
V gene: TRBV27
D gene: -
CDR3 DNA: TGTGCCAGCAGTTTACGCGGGGTGGTTGAGGTCACTGAAGCTTTCTTT
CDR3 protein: CASSLRGVVEVTEAFF

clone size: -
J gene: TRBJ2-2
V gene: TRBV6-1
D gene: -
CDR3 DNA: TGTGCCACCAAGCTCAAAACAGGGAGGCCCGGGGAGCTGTTTTTT
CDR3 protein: CATKLKTGRPGELFF

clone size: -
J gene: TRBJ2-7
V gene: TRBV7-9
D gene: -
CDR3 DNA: TGTGCCAGCAGCTTAGCGCGTGGGGGACTGGGCGAGCAGTACTTC
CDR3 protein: CASSLARGGLGEQYF